These 13 T cell receptor beta chains were all obtained from the same sample, sequenced in a study of OX40 agonist ivuxolimab in advanced cancers. Sequencing was performed with immunoSEQ multiplex PCR; in TCRdb, only in-frame clones are kept and a portion is missing. The sample consists of roughly 49,000 clones, more than 85% of them appearing once. Sample: CD4+ or CD8+ T cells sorted from blood, taken in a trial of the OX40 agonist ivuxolimab. These receptors originate from an adult with an advanced solid tumor such as melanoma, head and neck, liver or kidney cancer.

The gene calls are TRBV19 and TRBJ1-1; TRBD1 matches at 11 bases. Unmatched junction bases numbered 7, after V lost 5 bases and J lost 2 bases. There are 16 residues in the CDR3. Per the germline V gene, CDR1 is LNHDA and CDR2 is SQIVND (reference sequence). CDR3 amino acids: CASSPWTGGINTEAFF. Written as DNA, the CDR3 is TGTGCCAGTAGTCCTTGGACAGGGGGCATAAACACTGAAGCTTTCTTT. Full variable domain (missing parts from reference TRBV19 and TRBJ1-1): DGGITQSPKYLFRKEGQNVTLSCEQNLNHDAMYWYRQDPGQGLRLIYYSQIVNDFQKGDIAEGYSVSREKKESFPLTVTSAQKNPTAFYLCASSPWTGGINTEAFFGQGTRLTVV.

This clone was seen only once. The J gene is TRBJ1-2, the V gene TRBV18, with D perhaps TRBD1 (5 bases). The CDR3 is 14 amino acids. Trimming took 0 bases from V and 7 from J, leaving 12 bases between them. Germline CDR1 KGHSH, CDR2 LQKENI. The CDR3 loop is CASSPPSRDAGYTF. The CDR3 coding sequence is TGTGCCAGCTCACCACCTTCCAGGGATGCTGGCTACACCTTC.

V gene TRBV15 combines with J gene TRBJ2-1; the match to TRBD2 covers 14 bases. V was clipped by 2 bases and J by 9 bases; unmatched bases: 6. This CDR3 has 16 amino acids. The V gene's germline CDR1 is LNHNV and CDR2 YYDKDF (reference sequence). The CDR3, as DNA: TGTGCCACCAGCAGAATTACGGGACTAGCGGGAGTTGAGCAGTTCTTC. This encodes CATSRITGLAGVEQFF. Complete variable domain (other parts from reference TRBV15 and TRBJ2-1): DAMVIQNPRYQVTQFGKPVTLSCSQTLNHNVMYWYQQKSSQAPKLLFHYYDKDFNNEADTPDNFQSRRPNTSFCFLDIRSPGLGDTAMYLCATSRITGLAGVEQFFGPGTRLTVL.

The CDR3 here is CASSEASGTDTQYF. CDR3 in DNA: TGTGCCAGCAGTGAAGCAAGTGGCACAGATACGCAGTATTTT. The chain uses TRBV6-1 and TRBJ2-3; no reliable D call. Germline assignment: CDR1 MNHNS and CDR2 SASEGT. CDR3 length equals 14 residues. The V and J ends lost 0 bases and 1 base respectively, with 5 bases between them.

The chain joins TRBV6-5 to TRBJ1-5; D call uncertain. Germline V CDR1 and CDR2: MNHEY, SVGAGI. Deletions cut 7 bases from V and 6 bases from J, with 13 bases between. The CDR3 is 13 amino acids. CDR3: CASIPRACQPQHF. The CDR3 region has the DNA TGTGCCAGCATCCCCCGGGCATGTCAGCCCCAGCATTTT.

The chain combines TRBV13 with TRBJ2-1; D unresolved. Trimming shortened V by 4 bases and J by 15 bases, and 19 bases separated the two germline ends. Germline values: CDR1 PRHDT, CDR2 FYEKMQ (reference sequence). The CDR3 totals 13 residues. The CDR3 bases are TGTGCCAGCAGCTATGGCGACTCCTCCTTAACGTTCTTC. It specifies CASSYGDSSLTFF.

The chain carries TRBV7-6 and TRBJ1-1, with D maybe TRBD1 (5 bases). The V end lost 3 bases, the J end lost 3 bases, and 11 bases lay between the germline ends. This CDR3 has 14 amino acids. The germline V gene encodes CDR1 SGHVS and CDR2 FNYEAQ. CDR3 bases: TGTGCCAGCAGCTTTTCCTGGGGGGACACTGAAGCTTTCTTT. Its protein is CASSFSWGDTEAFF. The full variable domain, in which reference TRBV7-6 and TRBJ1-1 provide the parts outside the CDR3, is GAGVSQSPRYKVTKRGQDVALRCDPISGHVSLYWYRQALGQGPEFLTYFNYEAQQDKSGLPNDRFSAERPEGSISTLTIQRTEQRDSAMYRCASSFSWGDTEAFFGQGTRLTVV.

This chain uses TRBV18 with TRBJ1-1; 7 nucleotides align to TRBD1. The J segment lost 0 bases and the V segment lost 3 bases, leaving 4 bases of the junction unmatched. The germline V gene encodes CDR1 KGHSH and CDR2 LQKENI. The CDR3 contains 15 residues. The CDR3 is CASSPGQIMNTEAFF. CDR3 coding DNA: TGTGCCAGCTCACCGGGACAGATCATGAACACTGAAGCTTTCTTT.

This clone has more than one count but fewer than ten. V and J are TRBV19 and TRBJ2-7; tentative D call: TRBD1 (6 bases). V lost 3 bases and J lost 6, with 12 bases in between. CDR3 length: 13 residues. CDR1 is LNHDA, CDR2 SQIVND, per germline (reference sequence). This CDR3 is CASSIGRGVEQYF. CDR3 DNA: TGTGCCAGTAGTATCGGCAGGGGAGTCGAGCAGTACTTC.

The J gene is TRBJ1-2, the V gene TRBV28, with a weak D call TRBD1 (6 bases). Trimming left V 6 bases short and J 8 bases short, with 10 bases between. The CDR3 has 11 amino acids. Germline lookup yields CDR1 MDHEN and CDR2 SYDVKM. This CDR3 reads CASSNRAGYTF. CDR3 nucleotides: TGTGCCAGCAGCAACAGGGCGGGCTACACCTTC.

CDR3 sequence reads: CASSPQGLGNSPLHF. In nucleotides, the CDR3 is TGTGCCAGCAGCCCACAGGGGTTGGGGAATTCACCCCTCCACTTT. The chain links TRBV14 to TRBJ1-6; 7 bases are a match to TRBD1. With V trimmed by 4 bases and J by 7 bases, 7 bases remained unmatched. The germline V gene has CDR1 SGHDN and CDR2 FVKESK. This CDR3 comprises 15 residues.

The chain joins TRBV10-3 to TRBJ1-2; D call uncertain. The CDR3 totals 13 residues. Trimming pared 7 bases from V and 1 base from J, leaving 10 bases between. Germline-derived CDR1 and CDR2 are ENHRY and SYGVKD. CDR3 coding DNA: TGTGCCATCAAGGGCGCAGATAACTATGGCTACACCTTC. Protein product: CAIKGADNYGYTF.

The chain is built from TRBV7-9 and TRBJ2-2; D remains ambiguous. Germline-derived CDR1 and CDR2 are SEHNR and FQNEAQ (reference sequence). The CDR3 loop spans 14 amino acids. V was shortened by 1 base and J by 2 bases, with 5 bases between the two germline ends. In nucleotides, the CDR3 is TGTGCCAGCAGCTTAGTCCCCAACACCGGGGAGCTGTTTTTT. Protein sequence: CASSLVPNTGELFF.